The clone carrying this TCR beta chain was seen ten or more times. Its antigen remains unknown. This specimen belongs to a study of human T cells and chemical hapten exposure. Looking at the study overall: The upper back received 0.01% DPC by patch testing, with results read at 6 days. Alopecia areata, totalis and universalis patients, mostly female, were included. Notes on the study in general: All donors were alopecia patients, so their immunity may differ from that of healthy people.

The germline V and J ends were trimmed by 6 bases and 0 bases, with 12 bases remaining between them. Looked up from germline, CDR1 is MNHNY and CDR2 is SVGAGI (reference sequence). CDR3 size: 14 residues. TCRdb used MiXCR to reprocess the RACE reads, holding one entry per CDR3 protein. Among fewer than 45,000 distinct CDR3 sequences, 12% were seen once, and the ten largest hold approximately 1.8%. Time point: pre-sensitization, week 0. The treatment here: therapeutic diphenylcyclopropenone sensitization with weekly scalp DPC. The starting material, unfractionated whole blood, was used for total RNA extraction. Alopecia patients between 18 and 70 years old and suitable for DPC were used as donors.

The chain couples TRBV6-6 to TRBJ2-7, with a weak D call TRBD1 (6 bases). The source was whole blood, collected in connection with sensitization to the hapten diphenylcyclopropenone (DPC). The receptor comes from a woman between 40 and 55 years old with alopecia areata. Some clones in this sample may be carry-over from other donors' samples. Here the CDR3 DNA reads TGTGCCAGCAGCCGGACAGCCTACTCCTACGAGCAGTACTTC. This codes for CASSRTAYSYEQYF.